Described below is a single TCR beta chain sequence and its context. This clonotype has at least ten counts. Its antigen is not yet known. No qualities accompany the bases; no much larger clone lies one base away. The CDR3 holds 14 amino acids from the cysteine to the phenylalanine. This entry keeps only the CDR3 DNA: 42 bases, framed from base 1. For this chain, trimming is 6 bases at the V end and 2 bases at the J end, and the number of junction bases without a gene match is 5. The germline V gene supplies CDR1 MNHEY and CDR2 SVGEGT. Graves' hyperthyroidism was defined as stable when no progression to ophthalmopathy occurred over 18 months of follow-up. The hyperthyroidism patients were between 18 and 65 years old and newly diagnosed, with a disease duration of less than 2 months. Any patient with an uncontrolled infection, another autoimmune disease, pregnancy or lactation was excluded. Clinical symptoms, serum thyroxine and TRAb, thyroid ultrasound, and orbital computed tomography formed the basis for the diagnoses. PBMCs were separated from roughly 9.3 ml of fresh peripheral blood using Ficoll-Paque density gradient centrifugation. Total RNA was extracted with Trizol reagent, and quality was checked on an Agilent 2100 Bioanalyzer.

Amplification of TCR beta CDR3 regions was carried out from RNA transcripts. The first round of RT-PCR for the TCR CDR3 was performed with the HTBI primer set and the Qiagen OneStep RT-PCR kit. The libraries were constructed in a second round of multiplex PCR and then size-selected and purified. Libraries were sequenced paired-end with 100 bp reads on an Illumina HiSeq2000. On the study's bioinformatics: Raw data were processed with SOAPnuke, discarding reads with adapters, uncalled bases, mean Phred below 15, or no exact constant-primer or identifier match. High-quality paired reads were merged using COPE v1.2.5, and each unique nucleotide sequence was defined as a clonotype. MiTCR v1.1 was used to align the clonotypes against IMGT TRBV, TRBD and TRBJ reference segments. The analysis was restricted to V-J combinations with a frequency above 0.0001, which together covered roughly 99% of the repertoires. The TCS score was defined as F50 (clonal expansion) divided by E x V (chaos), with BLOSUM62-based TCRdist calculated between CDR3 peptides within each V-J. Welch's t-statistics and random forest reduced fewer than 600 V-J features to 10 to 15, which were used in a naive Bayes classifier (R e1071). The public reads were quality trimmed at Q25 with fastp and then assembled into clones with MiXCR by TCRdb, keeping productive beta chains. Each entry is one CDR3 protein sequence, shown with its most common DNA and genes. The V and J calls come from TCRdb's annotation, not from the publication. In this sample the table shows around 440,000 distinct CDR3 sequences, more than 15% of which occur a single time. The top ten clonotypes cover about 7.7% of the sample.

These data come from a study of T cells in Graves' hyperthyroidism and ophthalmopathy (dated by TCRdb to between 2018 and 2021). Study-level background: Peripheral blood was sampled at the time of initial diagnosis, prior to any treatment. Whether ophthalmopathy could be predicted prospectively was tested in an independent validation cohort made up of some 20 hyperthyroidism patients plus 17 patients who later progressed to ophthalmopathy. Once sampling was done, hyperthyroidism patients were given methimazole at a starting dose of 30 mg daily, whereas ophthalmopathy patients were given high-dose intravenous methylprednisolone. TCR Vbeta CDR3 sequencing of 120 to 150 peripheral blood samples (more than 40 ophthalmopathy, roughly 74 hyperthyroidism and approximately 17 progressor patients) is reported in the paper. The 90 or so discovery patients were randomly split 7:3 into training and test sets. The study also compared thyroid tissue and blood T-cell repertoires from five or six Graves' hyperthyroidism patients. To identify TCR V-J signatures that set the groups apart, the researchers used a discovery cohort of 100 patients, made up of 43 with Graves' ophthalmopathy and 57 with stable Graves' hyperthyroidism.

Paper-wide results and their limitations: Blood samples also contained most of the expanded thyroid clonotypes (frequency above 0.001), which suggests that blood repertoires may reflect thyroid immune responses. Ophthalmopathy was separated from stable hyperthyroidism by a 13 V-J signature model, with about 86% sensitivity and 81% to 83% specificity obtained in cross-validation and 80%/75% obtained in testing. Sample size was not statistically predetermined, and investigators were not blinded to group allocation. In validation, progression to ophthalmopathy was predicted by the model with 70% to 71% sensitivity and around 75% specificity, a median of approximately 6.5 months before onset.

This sequence was found in a woman under 30 with Graves' hyperthyroidism. The sample was blood. The V and J genes are TRBV6-2 or TRBV6-3 and TRBJ2-7, and 9 junctional nucleotides match TRBD1. The CDR3 reads as follows: CASRKDRGAYEQYF. At the DNA level, the sequence is TGTGCCAGCAGAAAGGACAGGGGAGCCTACGAGCAGTACTTC.